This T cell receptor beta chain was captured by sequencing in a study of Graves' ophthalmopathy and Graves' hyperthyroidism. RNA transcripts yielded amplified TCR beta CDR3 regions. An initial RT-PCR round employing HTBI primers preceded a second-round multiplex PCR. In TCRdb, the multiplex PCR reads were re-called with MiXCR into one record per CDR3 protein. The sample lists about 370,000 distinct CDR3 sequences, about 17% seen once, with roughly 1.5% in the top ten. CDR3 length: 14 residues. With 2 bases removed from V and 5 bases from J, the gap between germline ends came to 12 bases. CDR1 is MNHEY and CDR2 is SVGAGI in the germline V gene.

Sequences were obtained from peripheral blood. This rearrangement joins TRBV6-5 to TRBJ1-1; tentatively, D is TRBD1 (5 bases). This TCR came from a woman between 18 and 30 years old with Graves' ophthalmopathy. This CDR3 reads CASSYGATWTEAFF. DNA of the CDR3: TGTGCCAGCAGTTACGGGGCGACTTGGACTGAAGCTTTCTTT.